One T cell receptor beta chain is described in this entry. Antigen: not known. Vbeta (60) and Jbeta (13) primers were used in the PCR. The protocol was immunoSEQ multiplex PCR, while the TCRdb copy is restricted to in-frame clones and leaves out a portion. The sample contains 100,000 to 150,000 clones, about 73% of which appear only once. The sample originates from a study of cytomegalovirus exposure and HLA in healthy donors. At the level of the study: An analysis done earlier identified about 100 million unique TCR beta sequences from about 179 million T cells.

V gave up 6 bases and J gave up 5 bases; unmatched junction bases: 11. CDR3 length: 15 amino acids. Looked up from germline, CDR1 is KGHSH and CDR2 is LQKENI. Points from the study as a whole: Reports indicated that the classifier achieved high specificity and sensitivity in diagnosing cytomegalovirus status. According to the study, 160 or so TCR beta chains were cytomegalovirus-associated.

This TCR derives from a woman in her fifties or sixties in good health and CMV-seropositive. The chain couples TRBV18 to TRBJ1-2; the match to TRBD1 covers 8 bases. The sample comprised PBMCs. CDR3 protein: CASSPGQGNGYGYTF. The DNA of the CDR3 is TGTGCCAGCTCTCCTGGACAGGGCAATGGGTATGGCTACACCTTC. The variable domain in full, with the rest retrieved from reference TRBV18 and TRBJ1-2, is NAGVMQNPRHLVRRRGQEARLRCSPMKGHSHVYWYRQLPEEGLKFMVYLQKENIIDESGMPKERFSAEFPKEGPSILRIQQVVRGDSAAYFCASSPGQGNGYGYTFGSGTRLTVV.